This TCR beta chain was identified during a study of control samples from healthy donors and cancer patients. In germline, CDR1 is LNHDA, CDR2 SQIVND (reference sequence). This CDR3 has 14 amino acids. The germline V and J ends were trimmed by 7 bases and 3 bases, with 15 bases remaining between them. Clones were read by immunoSEQ multiplex PCR, and TCRdb kept only the in-frame ones, dropping some. The sample carries thousands of clones, around nine tenths recorded once. The source material was PBMCs. The sequence came from a man between 60 and 70 years old with colorectal cancer. The J gene is TRBJ1-2, the V gene TRBV19, with a possible D match to TRBD1 (5 bases). CDR3 coding DNA: TGTGCCAGTACCCCTCTCTTGACAGACTATGGCTACACCTTC. Translating it yields CASTPLLTDYGYTF.